The clone carrying this T cell receptor (beta chain) appeared once. Germline V lookup: CDR1 SGHRS, CDR2 YFSETQ. This CDR3 has 17 amino acids. V dropped 4 bases and J dropped 0; count of bases not matched to a gene: 13. This sample stems from a study of blood T cell repertoires in COVID-19. Whole-study context: PBMCs, B-cell-depleted T cells, or T cells provided the cDNA or gDNA that made up the material.

Repertoires were generated with immunoSEQ multiplex PCR, while TCRdb's copy carries only in-frame clones and drops some. The sample lists approximately 300,000 clones; roughly 90% were seen once. Sequencing was carried out using PBMCs or T cells enriched from blood (not recorded which). The TCR sequence derives from a woman aged 30 to 39 who had been exposed to COVID-19. The J gene is TRBJ2-7, the V gene TRBV5-1, with 7 bases fitting TRBD1. The CDR3 here is CASSDEQTGFSSYEQYF. The CDR3, as DNA: TGCGCCAGCAGCGATGAACAGACAGGGTTTAGCTCCTACGAGCAGTACTTC. Complete variable domain (other parts from reference TRBV5-1 and TRBJ2-7): KAGVTQTPRYLIKTRGQQVTLSCSPISGHRSVSWYQQTPGQGLQFLFEYFSETQRNKGNFPGRFSGRQFSNSRSEMNVSTLELGDSALYLCASSDEQTGFSSYEQYFGPGTRLTVT.